This TCR beta chain was recovered during a study of control samples from healthy donors and cancer patients. Trimming cost V 4 bases and J 8 bases, with 14 bases left between them. The CDR3 spans 14 residues. CDR1 and CDR2 (germline): KGHDR, SFDVKD. The data were produced by immunoSEQ multiplex PCR, yet TCRdb's version contains in-frame clones alone and is incomplete. The sample lists around 100,000 clones, around 89% seen once, with 7.8% in the top ten. This clonotype originated in a man aged 25-45 years in good health. The sample consisted of blood. The genes are TRBV24-1 and TRBJ2-1; D is perhaps TRBD1 or TRBD2 (7 bases each). The DNA for the CDR3 is TGTGCCACCAGTGAGGGAGCAGGGGGGGATGAGCAGTTCTTC. As protein: CATSEGAGGDEQFF.